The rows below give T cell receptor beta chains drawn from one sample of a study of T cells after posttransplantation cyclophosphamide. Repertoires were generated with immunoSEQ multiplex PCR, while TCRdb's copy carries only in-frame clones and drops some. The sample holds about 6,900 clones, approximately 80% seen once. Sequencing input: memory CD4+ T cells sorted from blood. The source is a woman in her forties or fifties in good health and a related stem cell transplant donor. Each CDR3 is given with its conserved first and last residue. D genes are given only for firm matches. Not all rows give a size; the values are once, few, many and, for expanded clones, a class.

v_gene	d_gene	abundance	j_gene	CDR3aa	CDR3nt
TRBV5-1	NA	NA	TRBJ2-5	CASSLARQETQYF	TGCGCCAGCAGCTTGGCACGGCAAGAGACCCAGTACTTC
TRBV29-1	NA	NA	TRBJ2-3	CSVQRGQVSTDTQYF	TGCAGCGTTCAGAGAGGGCAGGTCAGCACAGATACGCAGTATTTT
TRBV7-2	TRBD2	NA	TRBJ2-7	CASSFGGGRSYEQYF	TGTGCCAGCAGCTTTGGTGGCGGGAGATCTTACGAGCAGTACTTC
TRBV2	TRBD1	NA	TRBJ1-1	CASRTGEVAFF	TGTGCCAGCAGAACAGGGGAGGTAGCTTTCTTT
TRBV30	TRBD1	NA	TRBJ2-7	CAWSKNRGYEQYF	TGTGCCTGGAGTAAAAACAGGGGATACGAGCAGTACTTC
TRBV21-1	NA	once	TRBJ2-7	CASLNEVRGTSGYYEQYF	TGTGCCAGCCTCAACGAAGTGAGGGGGACTAGCGGATACTACGAGCAGTACTTC
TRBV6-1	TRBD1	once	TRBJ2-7	CASSRTLTGVHEQYF	TGTGCCAGCAGCCGGACTTTGACAGGGGTCCACGAGCAGTACTTC
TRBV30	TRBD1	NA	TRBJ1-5	CAWTPQGAYQPQHF	TGTGCCTGGACCCCCCAGGGGGCCTATCAGCCCCAGCATTTT
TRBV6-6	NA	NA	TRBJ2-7	CASSRGGSYEQYF	TGTGCCAGCAGTAGAGGAGGTTCCTACGAGCAGTACTTC
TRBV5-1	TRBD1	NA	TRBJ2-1	CASSLGTGNNEQFF	TGCGCCAGCAGCCTCGGGACAGGGAACAATGAGCAGTTCTTC
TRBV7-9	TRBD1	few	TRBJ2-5	CASSLGQGFPQETQYF	TGTGCCAGCAGCTTAGGACAGGGCTTTCCCCAAGAGACCCAGTACTTC
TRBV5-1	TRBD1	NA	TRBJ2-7	CASSWTGGSYDQYF	TGCGCCAGCAGCTGGACAGGGGGCAGCTACGATCAGTACTTC
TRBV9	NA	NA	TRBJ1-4	CASSTHDRGKLFF	TGTGCCAGCAGCACGCATGATAGGGGAAAACTGTTTTTT
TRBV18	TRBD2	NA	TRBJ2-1	CASSPLAGEVNEQFF	TGTGCCAGCTCACCACTAGCGGGAGAGGTAAATGAGCAGTTCTTC
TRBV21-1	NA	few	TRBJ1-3	CATKKPDRTNTIYF	TGTGCCACCAAAAAACCCGACAGGACGAACACCATATATTTT
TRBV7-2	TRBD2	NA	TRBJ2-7	CASSLNAGVYEQYF	TGTGCCAGCAGCTTAAATGCGGGAGTTTACGAGCAGTACTTC
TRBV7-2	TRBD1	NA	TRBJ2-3	CASSFVRGQLGDTQYF	TGTGCCAGCAGCTTCGTCAGGGGGCAATTGGGAGATACGCAGTATTTT
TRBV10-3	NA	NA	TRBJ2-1	CAISGGSNEQFF	TGTGCCATCAGTGGAGGAAGTAATGAGCAGTTCTTC